This section outlines one TCR beta chain sequence together with its context. Its specificity is unknown. The data originate from a study of cytomegalovirus exposure and HLA in healthy donors. The CDR3 contains 15 residues. Germline lookup yields CDR1 SEHNR and CDR2 FQNEAQ (reference sequence). The V end lost 4 bases, the J end lost 3 bases, and 15 bases lay between the germline ends. The PCR made use of 60 Vbeta and 13 Jbeta primers. Assay used: immunoSEQ multiplex PCR; TCRdb lists only in-frame clones, some missing. The data contain approximately 160,000 clones, around 80% of them seen just once; the ten biggest clones take up 3% to 3.5%. Findings and caveats of the study: Later analysis found that TCR beta chains associated with HLA were more clonally expanded than other, equally common chains. The only immune exposure information that was available was CMV serostatus.

The sequenced sample consisted of PBMCs. The TCR comes from a woman aged 45-60 years in good health and CMV-seropositive. The genes are TRBV7-9 and TRBJ1-1; D is undetermined. The CDR3 DNA reads TGTGCCAGCAGCTCAACTAATTCGGATTACACTGAAGCTTTCTTT. Translating gives CASSSTNSDYTEAFF.